The clone carrying this TCR beta chain was observed a handful of times. The read stops 3 residues short of the end of the CDR3; the missing end is completed from the germline J gene. This specimen comes from a study of T cell clonality in common variable immunodeficiency. The protocol was immunoSEQ multiplex PCR, while the TCRdb copy is restricted to in-frame clones and leaves out a portion. The specimen has 40,000 to 65,000 clones, none found just once. Germline CDR1 is KGHSH and CDR2 is LQKENI. This CDR3 has 14 residues. V gave up 2 bases and J gave up 4 bases, with 9 bases separating them. The sample consisted of peripheral blood mononuclear cells. This TCR was sampled from a person between 18 and 75 years old in good health. The genes are TRBV18 and TRBJ1-3; no firm D call. The CDR3 is CASSPGGLGNTIYF. The sequenced part of the CDR3 DNA is TGTGCCAGCTCACCAGGAGGGTTAGGAAACACC. Full variable domain (outside the CDR3, taken from reference TRBV18 and TRBJ1-3): NAGVMQNPRHLVRRRGQEARLRCSPMKGHSHVYWYRQLPEEGLKFMVYLQKENIIDESGMPKERFSAEFPKEGPSILRIQQVVRGDSAAYFCASSPGGLGNTIYFGEGSWLTVV.